This is a list of T cell receptor beta chains from one sample in a study of shared clonotypes between healthy human individuals. Only in-frame clones appear in the TCRdb table, and some are missing; sequencing was by immunoSEQ multiplex PCR. Of around 2,000,000 clones listed, roughly 91% are singletons. Material for sequencing was naive CD8+ T cells from PBMCs. These receptors were collected from a man between 18 and 29 years old in good health. Some clones in this sample may be carry-over from other donors' samples. CDR3s include the opening cysteine and the closing phenylalanine or tryptophan. Each record gives: CDR3 protein, CDR3 DNA, V gene, clone size, D gene, J gene. D genes are given only for firm matches. Expanded clones are given a class, and other clones once, few, many or no size at all.

CDR3: CASSGGPDTQYF
DNA: TGTGCCAGCAGCGGGGGGCCAGATACGCAGTATTTT
V: TRBV5-4
size: .
D: .
J: TRBJ2-3

CDR3: CASTPRLAVPDTQYF
DNA: TGTGCCAGCACACCGAGACTAGCGGTCCCAGATACGCAGTATTTT
V: TRBV27
size: .
D: TRBD2
J: TRBJ2-3

CDR3: CASSQSAGRDRPNNEQFF
DNA: TGCGCCAGCAGTCAATCGGCTGGGAGGGACAGACCTAACAATGAGCAGTTCTTC
V: TRBV23-1
size: .
D: .
J: TRBJ2-1

CDR3: CSARTGGLQETQYF
DNA: TGCAGCGCCCGGACAGGGGGCCTCCAAGAGACCCAGTACTTC
V: TRBV29-1
size: .
D: TRBD1
J: TRBJ2-5

CDR3: CASSPEDRISNQPQHF
DNA: TGTGCCAGCAGCCCTGAGGACCGAATTAGCAATCAGCCCCAGCATTTT
V: TRBV7-2
size: .
D: .
J: TRBJ1-5

CDR3: CASSLPDRAPYNEQFF
DNA: TGTGCCAGCAGCCTCCCGGACAGGGCACCCTACAATGAGCAGTTCTTC
V: TRBV7-3
size: .
D: TRBD1
J: TRBJ2-1

CDR3: CASSLAGTSARYTGELFF
DNA: TGTGCCAGCAGCTTAGCGGGGACTAGCGCCCGTTACACCGGGGAGCTGTTTTTT
V: TRBV7-3
size: .
D: TRBD2
J: TRBJ2-2

CDR3: CASSHLAEDYGYTF
DNA: TGTGCCAGCAGTCACCTTGCGGAAGACTATGGCTACACCTTC
V: TRBV6-6
size: .
D: .
J: TRBJ1-2

CDR3: CASTSHPAGADTQYF
DNA: TGTGCCAGCACCTCGCACCCCGCGGGCGCAGATACGCAGTATTTT
V: TRBV28
size: .
D: .
J: TRBJ2-3

CDR3: CASSIPPWDEQYF
DNA: TGTGCCAGCAGCATCCCCCCCTGGGATGAGCAGTACTTC
V: TRBV7-2
size: .
D: .
J: TRBJ2-7

CDR3: CASSEGLAASYEQYF
DNA: TGTGCCAGCAGCGAGGGACTAGCGGCTTCCTACGAGCAGTACTTC
V: TRBV9
size: .
D: TRBD2
J: TRBJ2-7

CDR3: CATSRDRSGSLVYF
DNA: TGTGCCACCAGCAGAGATCGAAGCGGCAGCCTAGTGTATTTT
V: TRBV15
size: once
D: .
J: TRBJ1-3

CDR3: CASSHDYSNQPQHF
DNA: TGCGCCAGCAGCCATGATTATAGCAATCAGCCCCAGCATTTT
V: TRBV4-1
size: .
D: .
J: TRBJ1-5

CDR3: CASSIVAGATSNTEAFF
DNA: TGTGCCAGTAGTATAGTTGCGGGGGCCACATCCAACACTGAAGCTTTCTTT
V: TRBV19
size: .
D: .
J: TRBJ1-1

CDR3: CASSLATRRGYEQYF
DNA: TGTGCCAGCAGCTTAGCGACACGGAGGGGCTACGAGCAGTACTTC
V: TRBV7-9
size: .
D: .
J: TRBJ2-7

CDR3: CASSPLGEGETQYF
DNA: TGTGCCAGCAGCCCCCTGGGAGAAGGAGAGACCCAGTACTTC
V: TRBV7-9
size: .
D: .
J: TRBJ2-5

CDR3: CASSPGLTGLDYEQYF
DNA: TGTGCCAGTAGCCCTGGTTTGACGGGACTGGACTACGAGCAGTACTTC
V: TRBV19
size: many
D: .
J: TRBJ2-7

CDR3: CASSQPGLQTIAYEQYF
DNA: TGCGCCAGCAGTCAACCGGGACTCCAAACGATTGCCTACGAGCAGTACTTC
V: TRBV23-1
size: .
D: .
J: TRBJ2-7

CDR3: CASSLRTNYEQYF
DNA: TGTGCCAGCAGTTTGAGGACTAACTACGAGCAGTACTTC
V: TRBV27
size: once
D: .
J: TRBJ2-7

CDR3: CASSWSGPGYNEQFF
DNA: TGCGCCAGCAGCTGGAGCGGCCCGGGCTACAATGAGCAGTTCTTC
V: TRBV5-1
size: .
D: .
J: TRBJ2-1

CDR3: CASNFIRTVNQPQHF
DNA: TGTGCCAGCAATTTCATTCGGACAGTCAATCAGCCCCAGCATTTT
V: TRBV2
size: .
D: .
J: TRBJ1-5

CDR3: CATKEPTSDYNEQFF
DNA: TGTGCCACCAAGGAACCGACTAGCGACTACAATGAGCAGTTCTTC
V: TRBV2
size: .
D: TRBD2
J: TRBJ2-1

CDR3: CASSDDDRANQPQHF
DNA: TGTGCCAGCAGTGACGATGACAGGGCCAATCAGCCCCAGCATTTT
V: TRBV2
size: .
D: TRBD1
J: TRBJ1-5

CDR3: CAISESPGAGDNEQFF
DNA: TGTGCCATCAGTGAGTCCCCGGGAGCGGGGGACAATGAGCAGTTCTTC
V: TRBV10-3
size: .
D: TRBD2
J: TRBJ2-1

CDR3: CASSLNGLAGKAEQFF
DNA: TGTGCCAGCAGCTTAAATGGACTAGCGGGAAAGGCTGAGCAGTTCTTC
V: TRBV11-2
size: .
D: TRBD2
J: TRBJ2-1

CDR3: CASSLSVAGVNSPLHF
DNA: TGCGCCAGCAGCTTGTCGGTCGCAGGGGTGAATTCACCCCTCCACTTT
V: TRBV5-1
size: .
D: .
J: TRBJ1-6

CDR3: CASSPSYRGKNTEAFF
DNA: TGTGCCAGCAGTCCATCATACAGGGGGAAGAACACTGAAGCTTTCTTT
V: TRBV28
size: .
D: TRBD1
J: TRBJ1-1

CDR3: CASSPSGAGEQYF
DNA: TGTGCCAGCAGTCCCTCGGGGGCCGGCGAGCAGTACTTC
V: TRBV28
size: .
D: .
J: TRBJ2-7

CDR3: CASSVETRGIDEQFF
DNA: TGTGCCAGCAGCGTAGAGACGAGGGGTATCGATGAGCAGTTCTTC
V: TRBV9
size: .
D: .
J: TRBJ2-1

CDR3: CASSSWGQGYNEQFF
DNA: TGTGCCAGCAGCTCATGGGGACAGGGCTACAATGAGCAGTTCTTC
V: TRBV7-9
size: .
D: TRBD1
J: TRBJ2-1

CDR3: CASSLGGQLQETQYF
DNA: TGTGCCAGCAGCTTAGGGGGACAGCTCCAAGAGACCCAGTACTTC
V: TRBV11-1
size: .
D: TRBD1
J: TRBJ2-5

CDR3: CASSFILAGANNEQFF
DNA: TGTGCCAGCAGTTTCATACTAGCGGGAGCGAATAATGAGCAGTTCTTC
V: TRBV27
size: .
D: TRBD2
J: TRBJ2-1

CDR3: CASSYAAGVYNEQFF
DNA: TGTGCCAGCAGCTACGCGGCAGGGGTGTACAATGAGCAGTTCTTC
V: TRBV5-4
size: .
D: .
J: TRBJ2-1

CDR3: CASSLPPRTSGSSEQYF
DNA: TGTGCCAGCAGCTTGCCCCCTCGGACTAGCGGGAGCAGCGAGCAGTACTTC
V: TRBV5-6
size: .
D: TRBD2
J: TRBJ2-7

CDR3: CASAGTSGHSYNEQFF
DNA: TGTGCCAGCGCGGGGACTAGCGGACACTCCTACAATGAGCAGTTCTTC
V: TRBV27
size: .
D: TRBD2
J: TRBJ2-1

CDR3: CASSRTGYNEKLFF
DNA: TGTGCCAGCAGTAGGACAGGCTATAATGAAAAACTGTTTTTT
V: TRBV2
size: .
D: TRBD1
J: TRBJ1-4

CDR3: CASSPRQGGTEAFF
DNA: TGTGCCAGCAGTCCCCGACAGGGGGGCACTGAAGCTTTCTTT
V: TRBV27
size: .
D: TRBD1
J: TRBJ1-1

CDR3: CASSPPPGLAGGRVLNEQFF
DNA: TGTGCCAGCTCACCTCCTCCGGGACTAGCGGGGGGTAGGGTCCTCAATGAGCAGTTCTTC
V: TRBV18
size: .
D: TRBD2
J: TRBJ2-1

CDR3: CASSRGRNYEQYF
DNA: TGTGCCAGCAGCAGGGGGCGCAACTACGAGCAGTACTTC
V: TRBV13
size: .
D: TRBD1
J: TRBJ2-7

CDR3: CSGTGVSSYEQYF
DNA: TGTTCCGGGACAGGGGTTAGCTCCTACGAGCAGTACTTC
V: TRBV19
size: .
D: TRBD1
J: TRBJ2-7